This T cell receptor (beta chain) is drawn from a study of blood T cell repertoires in COVID-19. Study-level background: The United States, Italy and Spain were the sources of the acute and convalescent COVID-19 samples. Sources were T cells, B-cell-depleted T cells, or PBMCs; the material itself was cDNA or gDNA.

In the original processing: Counts of nucleated cells, estimated from reference gene primer amplification, were obtained. Profiling relied on immunoSEQ multiplex PCR, and the TCRdb table lists in-frame clones only, not all of them. The V and J calls and clone size come from that table; D and trimming were worked out from the DNA. This sample yields around 200,000 clones, of which roughly 80% are seen a single time; less than 7% belongs to the top ten. The receptor's source is a woman in her 70s with acute or convalescent COVID-19. The sequenced sample was peripheral blood.

CDR3 coding DNA: TGTGCCAGCAGCGTAGCCGGGAACACTGAAGCTTTCTTT. Protein sequence: CASSVAGNTEAFF. The gene calls are TRBV9 and TRBJ1-1; D uncertain. The CDR3 extends over 13 amino acids. CDR1 is SGDLS, CDR2 YYNGEE, per germline. V dropped 0 bases and J dropped 1 base, with 4 bases sitting between them. The variable domain in full, completed from reference TRBV9 and TRBJ1-1, reads DSGVTQTPKHLITATGQRVTLRCSPRSGDLSVYWYQQSLDQGLQFLIQYYNGEERAKGNILERFSAQQFPDLHSELNLSSLELGDSALYFCASSVAGNTEAFFGQGTRLTVV.